The present entry profiles one T cell receptor beta chain with its context. The antigen is unknown. In TCRdb, the 5' RACE reads were re-called with MiXCR into one record per CDR3 protein. The table lists a few hundred thousand distinct CDR3 sequences, 20% to 25% of them singletons. Per germline, CDR1 ENHRY and CDR2 SYGVKD. V was pared by 6 bases and J by 5 bases, with 11 bases between. The CDR3 loop spans 13 amino acids. This entry comes from a study of CD8 T cells in ankylosing spondylitis. Whole-study findings and limits: Both synovial fluid and blood in reactive arthritis had previously been reported to carry some motif variants. Disease-linked clones reportedly concentrated significantly in matched ankylosing spondylitis synovial fluid.

J is TRBJ2-1 and V is TRBV10-3; possible D gene TRBD1, 5 bases. The material sequenced was blood, either unsorted or a sorted T cell fraction (not recorded which). This TCR was sampled from a male donor with ankylosing spondylitis or in good health (not recorded which). In DNA, the CDR3 is TGTGCCATCAGCCCCGACAGAGACAATGAGCAGTTCTTC. Translating it yields CAISPDRDNEQFF.